These 18 T cell receptor beta chains share one sample of origin, sequenced in a study of CD8 T cells in ankylosing spondylitis. Each CDR3 protein is one row after TCRdb ran MiXCR on the 5' RACE reads. The sample has around 440,000 distinct CDR3 sequences, 17% seen once. Study results and limitations: Apparently characteristic of ankylosing spondylitis blood was a TCR beta motif (about eight highly homologous variants).

For these receptors, no antigen is known. The sequenced sample was blood, either unsorted or a sorted T cell fraction (not recorded which). The receptors were gathered from a male donor with ankylosing spondylitis.

The sample holds a few counts of this clonotype. The chain combines TRBV15 with TRBJ1-2; D gene uncertain. V lost 0 bases to trimming and J lost 1 base, with 12 bases between them. Germline V gene lookup returns CDR1 LNHNV and CDR2 YYDKDF (reference sequence). The CDR3 length is 16 residues. The CDR3 is CATSRDGELLNYGYTF. Written as DNA, the CDR3 is TGTGCCACCAGCAGAGATGGGGAATTACTTAACTATGGCTACACCTTC.

The chain couples TRBV5-1 to TRBJ2-5, with TRBD2 identical over 7 bases. CDR1 SGHRS and CDR2 YFSETQ come from the germline V gene. The CDR3 length is 15 residues. J lost 1 base, V lost 4 bases, and 7 bases had no gene match. CDR3 amino acids: CASSGLGGSQETQYF. CDR3 in DNA: TGCGCCAGCAGCGGGCTGGGCGGGAGCCAAGAGACCCAGTACTTC.

CDR3 sequence: CASREGQGRNQPQHF. CDR3 nucleotides: TGTGCCAGCAGGGAGGGACAGGGGAGGAATCAGCCCCAGCATTTT. The chain employs TRBV6-2 or TRBV6-3 and TRBJ1-5; 10 bases are a match to TRBD1. With 6 bases clipped from V and 4 bases from J, the junction kept 6 bases outside the gene matches. From germline, CDR1 is MNHEY and CDR2 SVGEGT. This CDR3 region has 15 residues.

This clonotype has just a few counts. This rearrangement joins TRBV10-3 to TRBJ2-7, with D unclear. The CDR3 has 14 residues. Germline V gene sequence: CDR1 ENHRY, CDR2 SYGVKD. V dropped 6 bases and J dropped 6 bases, with 18 bases sitting between them. In DNA, the CDR3 is TGTGCCATCAGCGAATCAGAGCAAACCCGCGAGCAGTACTTC. Residues: CAISESEQTREQYF.

The chain combines TRBV29-1 with TRBJ2-2; the D gene is possibly TRBD1 (5 bases). This CDR3 is 13 amino acids long. CDR1 SQVTM and CDR2 ANQGSEA come from the germline V gene. Trimming took 8 bases from V and 0 from J, leaving 10 bases between them. The CDR3 is CSLEDTNTGELFF. The CDR3 DNA reads as TGCAGCCTAGAGGACACGAACACCGGGGAGCTGTTTTTT.

V gene TRBV5-1 combines with J gene TRBJ2-1, with 7 nucleotides matching TRBD2. Trimming took 6 bases from V and 7 from J; bases not matched to a gene: 19. The CDR3 is 17 amino acids. Germline V CDR1 and CDR2: SGHRS, YFSETQ. Written as DNA, the CDR3 is TGCGCCAGCACACGTATAGGGTCCAGCGGGACCAGGAATGAGCAGTTCTTC. The encoded protein is CASTRIGSSGTRNEQFF.

This clonotype was detected many times. The rearrangement uses TRBV12-3 or TRBV12-4 and TRBJ2-2, with TRBD1 matching over 7 bases. There are 14 residues in the CDR3. The V segment lost 7 bases and the J segment 8 bases; nucleotides outside the gene matches: 10. CDR3 region: CASNPGQRIGELFF. CDR3 sequence (DNA): TGTGCCAGCAACCCGGGACAGAGAATAGGGGAGCTGTTTTTT.

A few counts support this clonotype. The chain is built from TRBV9 and TRBJ2-2, with D maybe TRBD2 (8 bases). The germline V gene encodes CDR1 SGDLS and CDR2 YYNGEE. Trimming removed 6 bases from V and 5 bases from J, with 20 bases in between. The CDR3 has 16 amino acids. The CDR3 spells CASNPGGQGVTGELFF. CDR3 bases: TGTGCCAGCAACCCGGGGGGGCAGGGGGTAACCGGGGAGCTGTTTTTT.

This chain uses TRBV20-1 with TRBJ1-3; 9 bases map to TRBD1. Looked up from germline, CDR1 is DFQATT and CDR2 is SNEGSKA (reference sequence). Trimming at V came to 3 bases and at J to 4 bases, leaving 4 bases not matched to a gene. This CDR3 has 14 residues. CDR3: CSARHRGLGNTIYF. DNA for the CDR3: TGCAGTGCTAGGCACAGGGGGCTCGGAAACACCATATATTTT.

A few counts support this clonotype. The V and J genes are TRBV9 and TRBJ1-1; D call uncertain. V was trimmed by 2 bases and J by 3 bases, leaving 8 bases between them. The CDR3 has 13 residues. Germline values: CDR1 SGDLS, CDR2 YYNGEE. CDR3 DNA: TGTGCCAGCAGCGTGATGGGCGACACTGAAGCTTTCTTT. Its protein product is CASSVMGDTEAFF. Combining the CDR3 with reference TRBV9 and TRBJ1-1 gives the whole variable domain DSGVTQTPKHLITATGQRVTLRCSPRSGDLSVYWYQQSLDQGLQFLIQYYNGEERAKGNILERFSAQQFPDLHSELNLSSLELGDSALYFCASSVMGDTEAFFGQGTRLTVV.

The chain has TRBV20-1 and TRBJ2-3; 7 positions match TRBD1. Germline V gives CDR1 DFQATT, CDR2 SNEGSKA (reference sequence). Trimming took 6 bases from V and 2 from J; bases not matched to a gene: 8. The CDR3 runs 14 residues. The CDR3, as DNA: TGCAGTGCCCATAAGACAGGGTTCACAGATACGCAGTATTTT. This translates into CSAHKTGFTDTQYF.

This clonotype has just a few counts. The rearrangement joins TRBV7-8 to TRBJ2-7; the D gene is possibly TRBD1 (7 bases). V shed 5 bases and J shed 2 bases, with 28 bases lying between them. CDR1 is SGHVS and CDR2 is FQNEAQ in the germline V gene. There are 19 residues in the CDR3. CDR3 residues: CASSPRRGGSGLGTYEQYF. CDR3 nucleotides: TGTGCCAGCAGCCCGCGCAGAGGGGGCAGCGGGTTGGGAACCTACGAGCAGTACTTC. Full variable domain (rest looked up from reference TRBV7-8 and TRBJ2-7): GAGVSQSPRYKVAKRGQDVALRCDPISGHVSLFWYQQALGQGPEFLTYFQNEAQLDKSGLPSDRFFAERPEGSVSTLKIQRTQQEDSAVYLCASSPRRGGSGLGTYEQYFGPGTRLTVT.

This clonotype was counted between two and nine times. One end of the junction is discordant with germline, which a read error may explain. The chain combines TRBV5-1 with TRBJ2-3, with D possibly called TRBD1 or TRBD2 (6 bases each). The germline CDR1 and CDR2 sequences are SGHRS and YFSETQ. The CDR3 sequence is 16 residues long. CDR3 DNA: TGCGCCAGCAGCTTGCGGACCGGGGGCCGCACGGATACGCAGTATTTT. Its translation: CASSLRTGGRTDTQYF.

The rearrangement links TRBV29-1 to TRBJ2-7; the D gene could be TRBD1 or TRBD2 (5 bases each). The length of the CDR3 is 12 residues. The germline V gene has CDR1 SQVTM and CDR2 ANQGSEA. The V end was cut by 4 bases, the J end by 6 bases, with 13 bases between. Written as DNA, the CDR3 is TGCAGCGTTGGTATTGGGGCGGGCGAGCAGTACTTC. Its translation: CSVGIGAGEQYF.

This chain connects TRBV28 to TRBJ2-7; D is perhaps TRBD1 (5 bases). CDR1 and CDR2 from the germline V gene are MDHEN and SYDVKM. Trimming removed 3 bases at V and 3 bases at J, with 12 bases between. The length of the CDR3 is 14 residues. This CDR3 reads CASSLVGQGYEQYF. For the CDR3, the DNA is TGTGCCAGCAGTTTGGTTGGGCAGGGCTACGAGCAGTACTTC.

This chain links TRBV20-1 with TRBJ1-4; TRBD1 is a possible D gene (5 bases). Germline V gene data show CDR1 as DFQATT and CDR2 as SNEGSKA (reference sequence). Deletions cut 0 bases from V and 1 base from J, with 9 bases between. The CDR3 has 15 residues. The CDR3 coding sequence is TGCAGTGCTAGAGATTGGGGGGGAACTAATGAAAAACTGTTTTTT. This translates into CSARDWGGTNEKLFF.

This clonotype was seen ten or more times. The J gene is TRBJ1-5, the V gene TRBV12-3 or TRBV12-4, with unresolved D. The CDR3 is made up of 13 amino acids. V shed 5 bases and J shed 3 bases, with 8 bases lying between them. CDR3 in DNA: TGTGCCAGCAGTCGGCAGAACAATCAGCCCCAGCATTTT. This sequence encodes CASSRQNNQPQHF.

The J gene is TRBJ1-1, the V gene TRBV5-1, with a possible D match to TRBD1 (6 bases). With 4 bases removed from V and 0 bases from J, the gap between germline ends came to 13 bases. The germline V gene has CDR1 SGHRS and CDR2 YFSETQ. The CDR3 is 15 amino acids. CDR3 nucleotide sequence: TGCGCCAGCAGCCTAGCTCGGACAGTGAACACTGAAGCTTTCTTT. It yields the protein CASSLARTVNTEAFF.